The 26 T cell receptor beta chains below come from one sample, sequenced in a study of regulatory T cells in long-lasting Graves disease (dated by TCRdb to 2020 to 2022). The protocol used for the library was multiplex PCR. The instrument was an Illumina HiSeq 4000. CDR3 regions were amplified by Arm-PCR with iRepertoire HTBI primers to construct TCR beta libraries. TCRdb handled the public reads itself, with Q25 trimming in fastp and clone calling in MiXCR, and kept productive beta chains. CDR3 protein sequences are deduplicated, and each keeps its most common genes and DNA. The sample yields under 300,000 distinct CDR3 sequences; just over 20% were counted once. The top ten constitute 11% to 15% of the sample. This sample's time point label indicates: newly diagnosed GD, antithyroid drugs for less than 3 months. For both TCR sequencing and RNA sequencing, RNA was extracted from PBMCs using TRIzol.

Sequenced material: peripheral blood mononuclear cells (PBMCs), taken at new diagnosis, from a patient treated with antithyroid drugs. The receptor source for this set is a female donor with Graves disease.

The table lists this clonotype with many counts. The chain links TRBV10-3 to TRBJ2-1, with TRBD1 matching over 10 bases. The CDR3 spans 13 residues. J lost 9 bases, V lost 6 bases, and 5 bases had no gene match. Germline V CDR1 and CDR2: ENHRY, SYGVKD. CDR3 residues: CAIRGDRGFEQFF. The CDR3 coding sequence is TGTGCCATCAGAGGGGACAGGGGATTTGAGCAGTTCTTC.

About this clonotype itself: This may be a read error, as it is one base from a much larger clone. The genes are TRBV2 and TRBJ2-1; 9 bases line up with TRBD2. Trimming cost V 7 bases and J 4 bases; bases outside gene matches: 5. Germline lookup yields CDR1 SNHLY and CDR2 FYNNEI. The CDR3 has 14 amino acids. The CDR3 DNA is TGTGCCAGCACCGGACTAGCGATGTACAATGAGCAGTTCTTC. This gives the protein CASTGLAMYNEQFF.

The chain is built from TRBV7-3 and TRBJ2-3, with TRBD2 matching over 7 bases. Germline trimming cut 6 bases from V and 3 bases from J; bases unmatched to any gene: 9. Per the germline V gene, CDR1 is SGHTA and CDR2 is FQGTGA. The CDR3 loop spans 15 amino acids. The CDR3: CASRFWGEGTDTQYF. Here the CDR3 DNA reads TGTGCCAGCAGGTTTTGGGGGGAGGGGACAGATACGCAGTATTTT.

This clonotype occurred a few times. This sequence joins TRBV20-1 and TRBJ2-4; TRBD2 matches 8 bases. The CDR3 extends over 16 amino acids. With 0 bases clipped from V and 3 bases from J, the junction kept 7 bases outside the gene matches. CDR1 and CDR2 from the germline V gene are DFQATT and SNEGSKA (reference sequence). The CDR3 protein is CSARDRTSGGKNIQYF. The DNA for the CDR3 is TGCAGTGCTAGAGATCGAACTAGCGGAGGCAAAAACATTCAGTACTTC.

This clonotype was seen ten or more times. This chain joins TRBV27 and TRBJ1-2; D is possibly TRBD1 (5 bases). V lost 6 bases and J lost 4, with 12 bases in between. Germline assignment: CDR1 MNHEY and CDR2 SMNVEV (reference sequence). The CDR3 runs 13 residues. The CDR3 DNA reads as TGTGCCAGCAGCGGGACGGCACTCTATGGCTACACCTTC. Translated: CASSGTALYGYTF.

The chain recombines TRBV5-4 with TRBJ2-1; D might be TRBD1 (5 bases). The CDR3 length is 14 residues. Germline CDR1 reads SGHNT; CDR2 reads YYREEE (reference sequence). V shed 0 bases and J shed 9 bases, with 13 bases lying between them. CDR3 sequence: CASSLDRSVGEQFF. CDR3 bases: TGTGCCAGCAGCTTGGACAGGTCGGTAGGTGAGCAGTTCTTC.

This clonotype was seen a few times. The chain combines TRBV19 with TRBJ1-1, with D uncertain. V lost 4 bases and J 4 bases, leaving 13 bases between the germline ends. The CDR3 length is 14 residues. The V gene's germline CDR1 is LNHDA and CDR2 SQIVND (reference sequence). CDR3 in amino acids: CASSTREKSTEAFF. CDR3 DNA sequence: TGTGCCAGTAGTACAAGAGAAAAGAGCACTGAAGCTTTCTTT. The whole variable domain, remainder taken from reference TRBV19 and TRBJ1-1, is DGGITQSPKYLFRKEGQNVTLSCEQNLNHDAMYWYRQDPGQGLRLIYYSQIVNDFQKGDIAEGYSVSREKKESFPLTVTSAQKNPTAFYLCASSTREKSTEAFFGQGTRLTVV.

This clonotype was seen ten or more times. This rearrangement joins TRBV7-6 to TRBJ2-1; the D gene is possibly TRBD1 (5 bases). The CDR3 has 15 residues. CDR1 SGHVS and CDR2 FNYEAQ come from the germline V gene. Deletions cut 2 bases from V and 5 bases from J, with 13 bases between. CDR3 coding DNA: TGTGCCAGCAGCTTATATAAGGGGTCGGACAATGAGCAGTTCTTC. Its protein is CASSLYKGSDNEQFF.

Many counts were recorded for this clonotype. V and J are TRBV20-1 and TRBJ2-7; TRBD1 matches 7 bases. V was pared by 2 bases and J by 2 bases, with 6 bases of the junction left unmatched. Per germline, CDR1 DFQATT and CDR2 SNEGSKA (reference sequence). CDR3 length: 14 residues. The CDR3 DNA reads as TGCAGTGCTAGATTTTGGGACAGCCCCTACGAGCAGTACTTC. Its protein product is CSARFWDSPYEQYF.

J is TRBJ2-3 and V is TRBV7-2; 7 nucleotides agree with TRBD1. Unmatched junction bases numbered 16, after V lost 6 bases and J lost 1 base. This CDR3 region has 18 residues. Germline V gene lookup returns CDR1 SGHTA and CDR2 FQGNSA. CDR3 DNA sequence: TGTGCCAGCAGTTCCTACAGGGGCGGGCAGGCAGGCACAGATACGCAGTATTTT. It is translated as CASSSYRGGQAGTDTQYF.

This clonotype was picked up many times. CDR3 sequence: CASSTDSGVSYEQYF. DNA for the CDR3: TGTGCCAGCAGCACCGATAGCGGGGTGTCCTACGAGCAGTACTTC. J is TRBJ2-7 and V is TRBV7-9, with 8 bases aligning to TRBD2. Germline V lookup: CDR1 SEHNR, CDR2 FQNEAQ (reference sequence). The ends lost 5 bases at V and 1 base at J; junction bases unmatched: 7. This CDR3 comprises 15 residues.

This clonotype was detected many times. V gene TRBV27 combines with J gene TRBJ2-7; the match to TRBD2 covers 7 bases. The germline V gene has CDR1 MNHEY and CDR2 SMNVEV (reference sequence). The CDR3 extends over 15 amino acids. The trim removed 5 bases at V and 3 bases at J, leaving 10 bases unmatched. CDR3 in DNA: TGTGCCAGCAGTCCGATAGCGGGTACTTTCTACGAGCAGTACTTC. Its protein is CASSPIAGTFYEQYF.

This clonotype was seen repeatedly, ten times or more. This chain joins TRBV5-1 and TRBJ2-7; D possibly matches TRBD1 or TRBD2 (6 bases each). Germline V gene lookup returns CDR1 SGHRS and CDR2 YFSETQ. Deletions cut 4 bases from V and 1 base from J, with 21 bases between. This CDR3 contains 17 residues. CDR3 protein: CASSQNAGGAGSYEQYF. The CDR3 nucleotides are TGCGCCAGCAGCCAAAATGCCGGGGGCGCCGGGTCCTACGAGCAGTACTTC.

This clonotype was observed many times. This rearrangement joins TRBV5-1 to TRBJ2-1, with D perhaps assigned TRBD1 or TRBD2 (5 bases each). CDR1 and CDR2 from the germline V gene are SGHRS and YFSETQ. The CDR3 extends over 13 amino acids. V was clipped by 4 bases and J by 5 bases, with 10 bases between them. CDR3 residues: CASSGASHNEQFF. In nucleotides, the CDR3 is TGCGCCAGCAGCGGGGCTAGCCACAATGAGCAGTTCTTC.

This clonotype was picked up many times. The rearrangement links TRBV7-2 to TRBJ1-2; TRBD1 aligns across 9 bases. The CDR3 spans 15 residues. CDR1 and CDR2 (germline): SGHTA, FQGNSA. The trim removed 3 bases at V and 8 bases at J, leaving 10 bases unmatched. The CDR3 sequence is CASSLRTGGEGGYTF. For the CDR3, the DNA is TGTGCCAGCAGCTTGAGAACAGGGGGCGAAGGGGGCTACACCTTC.

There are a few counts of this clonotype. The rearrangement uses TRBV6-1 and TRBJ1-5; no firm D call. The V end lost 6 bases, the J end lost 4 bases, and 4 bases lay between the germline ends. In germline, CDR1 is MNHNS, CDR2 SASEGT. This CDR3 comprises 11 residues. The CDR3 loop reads CASRRNQPQHF. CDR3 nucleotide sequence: TGTGCCAGCAGAAGGAATCAGCCCCAGCATTTT.

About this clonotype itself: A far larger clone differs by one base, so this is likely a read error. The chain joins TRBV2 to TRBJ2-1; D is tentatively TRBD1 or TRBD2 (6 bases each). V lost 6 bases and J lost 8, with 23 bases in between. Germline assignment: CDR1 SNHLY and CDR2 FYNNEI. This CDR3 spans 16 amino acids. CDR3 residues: CASSFGGHSLLDEQFF. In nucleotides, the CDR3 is TGTGCCAGCAGCTTTGGGGGGCATTCCCTCCTGGATGAGCAGTTCTTC. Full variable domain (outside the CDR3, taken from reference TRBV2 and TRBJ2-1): EPEVTQTPSHQVTQMGQEVILRCVPISNHLYFYWYRQILGQKVEFLVSFYNNEISEKSEIFDDQFSVERPDGSNFTLKIRSTKLEDSAMYFCASSFGGHSLLDEQFFGPGTRLTVL.

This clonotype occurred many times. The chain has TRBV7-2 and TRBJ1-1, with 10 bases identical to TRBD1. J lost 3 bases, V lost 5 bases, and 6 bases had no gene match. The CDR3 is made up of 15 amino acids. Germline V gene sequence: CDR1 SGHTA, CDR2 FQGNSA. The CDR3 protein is CASSKRTGGHTEAFF. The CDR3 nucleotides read TGTGCCAGCAGCAAGCGGACAGGGGGTCACACTGAAGCTTTCTTT.

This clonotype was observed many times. DNA for the CDR3: TGCGCCAGCAGCCCAACAGGGTCTTTCCACGAGCAGTACTTC. It codes for CASSPTGSFHEQYF. The rearrangement uses TRBV5-1 and TRBJ2-7; D is perhaps TRBD1 (6 bases). Trimming removed 4 bases at V and 5 bases at J, with 16 bases between. CDR3 size: 14 residues. CDR1 and CDR2 (germline): SGHRS, YFSETQ. Full variable domain (missing parts from reference TRBV5-1 and TRBJ2-7): KAGVTQTPRYLIKTRGQQVTLSCSPISGHRSVSWYQQTPGQGLQFLFEYFSETQRNKGNFPGRFSGRQFSNSRSEMNVSTLELGDSALYLCASSPTGSFHEQYFGPGTRLTVT.

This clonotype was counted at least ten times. CDR3 coding DNA: TGTGCCAGCAGTAGGTCCGCGACAGGGGGGTCGGAGACCCAGTACTTC. As protein: CASSRSATGGSETQYF. The gene calls are TRBV2 and TRBJ2-5; the match to TRBD1 covers 9 bases. The trim removed 5 bases at V and 5 bases at J, leaving 12 bases unmatched. In germline, CDR1 is SNHLY, CDR2 FYNNEI. The length of the CDR3 is 16 residues.

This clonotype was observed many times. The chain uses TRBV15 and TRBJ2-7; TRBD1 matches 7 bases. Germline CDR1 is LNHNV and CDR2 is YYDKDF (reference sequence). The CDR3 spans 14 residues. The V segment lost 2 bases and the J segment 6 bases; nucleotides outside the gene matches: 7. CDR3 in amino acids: CATSRRRTGSEQYF. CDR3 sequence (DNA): TGTGCCACCAGCAGACGCCGGACAGGATCCGAGCAGTACTTC.

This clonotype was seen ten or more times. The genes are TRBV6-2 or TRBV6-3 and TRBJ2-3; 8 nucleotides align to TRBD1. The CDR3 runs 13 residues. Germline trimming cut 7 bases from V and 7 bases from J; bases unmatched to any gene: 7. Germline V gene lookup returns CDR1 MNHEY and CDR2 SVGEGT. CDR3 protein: CASKPQGANTQYF. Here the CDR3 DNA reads TGTGCCAGCAAACCTCAGGGGGCGAATACGCAGTATTTT.

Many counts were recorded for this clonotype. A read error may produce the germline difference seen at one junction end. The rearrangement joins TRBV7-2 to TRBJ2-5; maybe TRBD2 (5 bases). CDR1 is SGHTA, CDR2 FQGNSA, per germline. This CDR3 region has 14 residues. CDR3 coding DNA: TGCGCCAGCAGCCAAGGGCGGGCCCAAGAGACCCAGTACTTC. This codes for CASSQGRAQETQYF.

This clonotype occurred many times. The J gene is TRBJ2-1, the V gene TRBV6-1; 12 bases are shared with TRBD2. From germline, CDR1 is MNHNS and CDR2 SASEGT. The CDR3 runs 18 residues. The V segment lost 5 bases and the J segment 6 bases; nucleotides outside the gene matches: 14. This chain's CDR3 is CASSKLAGGWEAPNEQFF. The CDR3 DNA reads TGTGCCAGCAGTAAACTAGCGGGAGGTTGGGAGGCTCCCAATGAGCAGTTCTTC.

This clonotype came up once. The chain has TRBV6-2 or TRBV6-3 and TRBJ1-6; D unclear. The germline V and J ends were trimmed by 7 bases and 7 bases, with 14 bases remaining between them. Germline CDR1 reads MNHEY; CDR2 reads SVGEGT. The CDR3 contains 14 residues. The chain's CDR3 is CASTDLNSNSPLHF. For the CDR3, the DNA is TGTGCCAGCACCGACTTGAACAGCAATTCACCCCTCCACTTT.

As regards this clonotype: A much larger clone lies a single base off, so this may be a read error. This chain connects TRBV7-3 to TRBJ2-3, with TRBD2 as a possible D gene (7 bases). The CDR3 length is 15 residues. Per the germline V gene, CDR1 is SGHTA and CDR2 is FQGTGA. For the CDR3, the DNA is TGTGCCAGCAGCTTAGGGGGGGTCAGGGGAGATACGCAGTGTTTT. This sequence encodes CASSLGGVRGDTQCF.